The present T cell receptor beta chain was sequenced within a study of cytomegalovirus exposure and HLA in healthy donors. Notes on the study in general: In vitro work confirmed that three CMV-associated chains recognize CMV antigens. When analyzed later, a missense DCLRE1C variant was found to be linked to TCR beta V- and J-gene trimming.

This CDR3 is built from 13 residues. V dropped 0 bases and J dropped 4 bases, with 6 bases sitting between them. Germline loops: CDR1 MDHEN, CDR2 SYDVKM. Note on this clone: Its antigen remains unknown.

PCR employed 60 Vbeta and 13 Jbeta primers. The assay was immunoSEQ multiplex PCR, and TCRdb's table has in-frame clones only and misses some. The sample consists of 130,000 or so clones, about 61% of them appearing once. The TCR originated in a male donor in good health and CMV-seronegative. The genes are TRBV28 and TRBJ1-2; no reliable D call. Sequenced input: PBMCs. CDR3 amino acids: CASSLWTVYGYTF. The CDR3 DNA reads as TGTGCCAGCAGTTTATGGACTGTCTATGGCTACACCTTC.